These T cell receptor beta chains were read from a single sample in a study of blood T cell repertoires in COVID-19. Only in-frame clones appear in the TCRdb table, and some are missing; sequencing was by immunoSEQ multiplex PCR. Of 250,000 or so clones detected, around 84% appear once; the ten largest clones hold approximately 2.3%. The sequenced sample consisted of peripheral blood. Receptors originate from a man aged 35-49 years who had recovered from COVID-19. The CDR3 runs from the conserved cysteine through the conserved F or W. D genes are given only for firm matches.

D gene,J gene,V gene,CDR3 protein
-,TRBJ1-2,TRBV18,CASSPSGGEGYTF
-,TRBJ1-1,TRBV12-3/TRBV12-4,CASTSYTEAFF
-,TRBJ2-4,TRBV7-9,CASSLAPTRTNKNIQYF
-,TRBJ1-1,TRBV7-9,CASSLDSTGLTEAFF
-,TRBJ2-1,TRBV7-9,CASSYSLGLSAYNEQFF
TRBD1,TRBJ2-7,TRBV2,CASNQGQGNDEQYF
-,TRBJ1-1,TRBV6-6,CASSYSNPRDTEAFF
-,TRBJ1-2,TRBV9,CASSLDSYGYTF
-,TRBJ2-7,TRBV18,CASSPFGQSSYEQYF
TRBD1,TRBJ2-7,TRBV24-1,CATSEPGQVRGQYF
TRBD1,TRBJ1-2,TRBV7-9,CASRQGAHYGYTF
TRBD1,TRBJ1-5,TRBV4-1,CASSQRTGKGQPQHF
TRBD1,TRBJ2-7,TRBV7-2,CASSPPGTGLGEQYF
TRBD2,TRBJ2-2,TRBV4-3,CASSQERWGLAGTGELFF
TRBD1,TRBJ1-2,TRBV5-1,CASSLRRDRVGYGYTF
-,TRBJ1-3,TRBV3-1/TRBV3-2,CASSSLGSLGGNTIYF
-,TRBJ1-2,TRBV7-2,CASSVPGGYYGYTF
TRBD2,TRBJ2-1,TRBV11-3,CASSPSGGDYNEQFF
TRBD1,TRBJ2-3,TRBV6-5,CASKGQVHDTQYF
TRBD1,TRBJ2-7,TRBV6-5,CASSYSRDRENEQYF
TRBD1,TRBJ1-1,TRBV19,CASRPGQGSTEAFF
-,TRBJ1-4,TRBV11-2,CASSPSGVNEKLFF
-,TRBJ2-2,TRBV6-5,CASSFRGAKAGELFF
-,TRBJ1-6,TRBV27,CAIPQSGGLLRSLPLHF
-,TRBJ2-1,TRBV10-3,CAISESGVSYNEQFF
TRBD1,TRBJ1-6,TRBV27,CASRTGTGGSPLHF
-,TRBJ2-5,TRBV6-5,CATSGGQETQYF
-,TRBJ2-1,TRBV6-6,CASSRTLEQGEQFF
-,TRBJ2-2,TRBV10-1,CASSERGGQNTGELFF
-,TRBJ1-2,TRBV7-9,CASSPPIGPGYTF
TRBD2,TRBJ2-5,TRBV29-1,CSVELLAGGWRFGETQYF
TRBD1,TRBJ2-7,TRBV28,CASSYPTGIVDEQYF
TRBD1,TRBJ1-2,TRBV6-5,CASIPRGTHYGYTF
-,TRBJ2-3,TRBV5-1,CASSLALDTQYF
TRBD2,TRBJ2-7,TRBV9,CASSVELAGPYEQYF
-,TRBJ2-1,TRBV7-2,CASSFQGLLRNEQFF
-,TRBJ2-2,TRBV6-5,CAIRRGRNTGELFF
TRBD2,TRBJ2-5,TRBV5-1,CASSSGLAETQYF
-,TRBJ1-1,TRBV2,CASSEARRGSGNTEAFF
-,TRBJ1-3,TRBV6-5,CASMERRSGNTIYF
TRBD2,TRBJ2-7,TRBV11-3,CASSLRGGGMAYEQYF
-,TRBJ1-4,TRBV12-5,CASGLHDLEKLFF